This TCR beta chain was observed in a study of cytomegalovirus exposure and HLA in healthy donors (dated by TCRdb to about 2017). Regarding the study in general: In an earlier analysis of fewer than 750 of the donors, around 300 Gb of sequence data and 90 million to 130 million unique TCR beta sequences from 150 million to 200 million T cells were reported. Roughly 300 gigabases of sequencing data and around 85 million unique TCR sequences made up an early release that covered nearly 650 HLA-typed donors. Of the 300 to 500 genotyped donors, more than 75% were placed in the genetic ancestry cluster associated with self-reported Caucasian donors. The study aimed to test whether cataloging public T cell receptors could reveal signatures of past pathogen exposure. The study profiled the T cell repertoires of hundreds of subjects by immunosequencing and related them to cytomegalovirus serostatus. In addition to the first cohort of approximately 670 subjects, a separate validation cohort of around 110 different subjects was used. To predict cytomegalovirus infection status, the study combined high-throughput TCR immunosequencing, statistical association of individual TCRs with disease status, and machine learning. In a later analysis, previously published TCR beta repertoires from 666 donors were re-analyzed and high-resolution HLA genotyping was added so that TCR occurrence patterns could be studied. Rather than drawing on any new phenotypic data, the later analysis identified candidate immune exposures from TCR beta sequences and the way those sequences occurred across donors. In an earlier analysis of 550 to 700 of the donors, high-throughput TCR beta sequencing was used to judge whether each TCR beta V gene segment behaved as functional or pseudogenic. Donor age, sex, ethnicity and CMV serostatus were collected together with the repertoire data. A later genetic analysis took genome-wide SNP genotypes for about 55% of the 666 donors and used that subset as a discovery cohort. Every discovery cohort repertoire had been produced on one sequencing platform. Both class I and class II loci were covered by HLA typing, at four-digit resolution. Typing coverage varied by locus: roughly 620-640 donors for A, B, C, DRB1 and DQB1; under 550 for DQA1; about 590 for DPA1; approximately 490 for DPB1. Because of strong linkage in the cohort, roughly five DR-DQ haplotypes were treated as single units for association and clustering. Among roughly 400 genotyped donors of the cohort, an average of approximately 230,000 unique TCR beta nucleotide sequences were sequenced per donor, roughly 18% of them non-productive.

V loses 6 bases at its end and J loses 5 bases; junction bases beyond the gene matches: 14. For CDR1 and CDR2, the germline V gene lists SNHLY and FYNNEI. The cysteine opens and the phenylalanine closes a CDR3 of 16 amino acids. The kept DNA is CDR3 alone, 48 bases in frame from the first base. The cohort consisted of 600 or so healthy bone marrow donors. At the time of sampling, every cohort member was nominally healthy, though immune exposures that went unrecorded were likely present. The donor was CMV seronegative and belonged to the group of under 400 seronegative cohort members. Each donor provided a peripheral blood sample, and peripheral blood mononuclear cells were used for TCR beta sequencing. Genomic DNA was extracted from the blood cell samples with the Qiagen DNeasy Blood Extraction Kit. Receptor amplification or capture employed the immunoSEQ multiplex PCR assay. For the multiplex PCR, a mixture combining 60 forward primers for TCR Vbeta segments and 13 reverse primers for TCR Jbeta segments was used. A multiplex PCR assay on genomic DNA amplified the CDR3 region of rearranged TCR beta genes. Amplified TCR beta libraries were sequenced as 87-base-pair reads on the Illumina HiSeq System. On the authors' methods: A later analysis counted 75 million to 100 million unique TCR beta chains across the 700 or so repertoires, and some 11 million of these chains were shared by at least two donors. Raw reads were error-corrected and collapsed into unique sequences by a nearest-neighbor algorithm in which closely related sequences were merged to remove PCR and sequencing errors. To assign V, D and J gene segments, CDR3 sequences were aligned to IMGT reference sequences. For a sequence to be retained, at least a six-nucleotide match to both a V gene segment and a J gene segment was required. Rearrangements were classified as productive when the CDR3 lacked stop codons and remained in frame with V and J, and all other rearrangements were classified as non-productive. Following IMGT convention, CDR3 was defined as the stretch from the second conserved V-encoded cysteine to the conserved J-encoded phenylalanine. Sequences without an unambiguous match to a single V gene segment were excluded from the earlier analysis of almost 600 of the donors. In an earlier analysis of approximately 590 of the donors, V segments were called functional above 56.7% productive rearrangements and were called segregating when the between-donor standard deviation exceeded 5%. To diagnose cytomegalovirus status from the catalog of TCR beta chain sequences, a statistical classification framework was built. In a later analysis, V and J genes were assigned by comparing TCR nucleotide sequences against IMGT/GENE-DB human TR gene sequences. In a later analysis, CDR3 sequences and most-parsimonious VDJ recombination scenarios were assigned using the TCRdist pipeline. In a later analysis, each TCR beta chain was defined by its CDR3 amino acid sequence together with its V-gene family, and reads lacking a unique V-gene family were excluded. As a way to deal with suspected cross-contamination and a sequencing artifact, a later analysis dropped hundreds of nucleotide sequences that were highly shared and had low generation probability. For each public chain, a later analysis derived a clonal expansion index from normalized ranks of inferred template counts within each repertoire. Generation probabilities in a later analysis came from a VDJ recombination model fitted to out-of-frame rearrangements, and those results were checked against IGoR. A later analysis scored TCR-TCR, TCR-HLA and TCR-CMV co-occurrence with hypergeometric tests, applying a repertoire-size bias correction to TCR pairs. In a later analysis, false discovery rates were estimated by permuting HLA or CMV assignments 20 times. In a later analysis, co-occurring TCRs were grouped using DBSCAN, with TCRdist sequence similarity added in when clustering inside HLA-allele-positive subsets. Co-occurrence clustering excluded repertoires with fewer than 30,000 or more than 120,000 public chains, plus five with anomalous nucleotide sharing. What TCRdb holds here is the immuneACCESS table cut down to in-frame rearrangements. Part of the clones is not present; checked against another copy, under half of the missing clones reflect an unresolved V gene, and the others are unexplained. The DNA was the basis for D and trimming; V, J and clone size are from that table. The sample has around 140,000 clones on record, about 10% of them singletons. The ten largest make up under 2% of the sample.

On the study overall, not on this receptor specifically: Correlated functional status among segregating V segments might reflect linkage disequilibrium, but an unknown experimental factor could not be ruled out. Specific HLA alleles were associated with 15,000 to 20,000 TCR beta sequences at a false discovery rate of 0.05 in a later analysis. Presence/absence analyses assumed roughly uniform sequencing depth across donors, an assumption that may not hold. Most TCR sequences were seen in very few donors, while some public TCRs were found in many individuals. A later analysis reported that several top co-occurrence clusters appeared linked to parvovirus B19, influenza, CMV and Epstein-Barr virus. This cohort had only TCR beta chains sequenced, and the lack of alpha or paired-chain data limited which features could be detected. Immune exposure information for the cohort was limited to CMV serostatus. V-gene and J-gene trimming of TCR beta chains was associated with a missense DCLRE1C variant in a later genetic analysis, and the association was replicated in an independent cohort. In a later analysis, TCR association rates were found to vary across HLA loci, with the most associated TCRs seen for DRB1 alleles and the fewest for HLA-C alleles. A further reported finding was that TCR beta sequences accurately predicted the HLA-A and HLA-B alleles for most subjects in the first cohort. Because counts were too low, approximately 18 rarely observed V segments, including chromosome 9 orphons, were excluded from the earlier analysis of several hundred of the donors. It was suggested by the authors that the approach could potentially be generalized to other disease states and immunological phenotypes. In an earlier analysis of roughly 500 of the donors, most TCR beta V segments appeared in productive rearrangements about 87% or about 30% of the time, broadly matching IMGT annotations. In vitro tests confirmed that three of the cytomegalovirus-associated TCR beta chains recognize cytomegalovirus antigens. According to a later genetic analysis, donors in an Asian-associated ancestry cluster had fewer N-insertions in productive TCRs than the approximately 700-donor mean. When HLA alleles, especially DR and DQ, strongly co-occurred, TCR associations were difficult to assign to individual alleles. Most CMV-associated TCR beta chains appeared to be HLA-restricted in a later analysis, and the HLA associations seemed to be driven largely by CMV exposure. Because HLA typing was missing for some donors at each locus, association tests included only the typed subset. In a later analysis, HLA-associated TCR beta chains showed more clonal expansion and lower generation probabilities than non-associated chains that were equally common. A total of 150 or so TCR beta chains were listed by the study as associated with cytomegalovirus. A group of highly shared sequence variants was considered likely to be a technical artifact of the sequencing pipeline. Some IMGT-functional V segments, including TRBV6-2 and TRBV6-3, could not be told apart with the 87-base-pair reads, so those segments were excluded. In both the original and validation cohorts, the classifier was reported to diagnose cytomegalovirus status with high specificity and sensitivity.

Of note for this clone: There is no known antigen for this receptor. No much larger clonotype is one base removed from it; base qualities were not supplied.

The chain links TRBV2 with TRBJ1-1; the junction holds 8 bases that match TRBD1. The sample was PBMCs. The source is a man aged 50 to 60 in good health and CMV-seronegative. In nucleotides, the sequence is TGTGCCAGCAGGGACCGTCAGGCAGGGGGCCGTACTGAAGCTTTCTTT. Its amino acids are CASRDRQAGGRTEAFF.